This TCR beta chain emerged from a study of CD8+ T cells in alopecia areata. About the study: A regimen of oral tofacitinib, 5 to 10 mg twice daily, was given to treated patients. Treated patients received severity scores based on the percentage of scalp area affected.

Sample treatment: oral pan-JAK inhibitor, 5-10 mg twice daily. Researchers took lesional scalp punch biopsies and peripheral blood from people who were alopecia areata patients. Overall study results and limits: Tofacitinib significantly decreased scalp clonality and expanded CD8+ clones among top 100. Having one nonresponder leaves uncertain how baseline CD8+ expansion relates to response.

Extracted from the samples, RNA was reverse transcribed into cDNA to serve as the sequencing template. Measured with immunoSEQ multiplex PCR; TCRdb has only the in-frame clones, and not every one. Of several thousand clones listed, roughly three quarters are singletons. Details on this clone: Its antigen is not known.

After removal of 4 bases from V and 6 bases from J, the junction contained 16 bases not matched to a gene. CDR1 is SGHVS and CDR2 is FNYEAQ in the germline V gene. The CDR3 contains 18 residues. This TCR was recovered from a human donor with alopecia areata. The input for sequencing was skin, taken at week 24, from a patient treated with tofacitinib. J is TRBJ2-3 and V is TRBV7-6; 10 nucleotides align to TRBD2. The CDR3: CASSSRGGLAGAGDTQYF. CDR3 coding DNA: TGTGCCAGCAGCTCCCGGGGGGGGCTAGCGGGGGCTGGGGATACGCAGTATTTT.